Shown below are 32 T cell receptor beta chains from a single sample sequenced in a study of tumor-infiltrating lymphocytes in localized non-small cell lung cancer. Generated by immunoSEQ multiplex PCR, the TCRdb table keeps only in-frame clones and is missing some. Of 10,000 to 15,000 clones listed, approximately 84% were seen once; the top ten hold over 10%. The sequenced sample was lung tumor tissue. The receptors derive from a human donor with non-small cell lung cancer.

The rearrangement uses TRBV6-5 and TRBJ1-2; 7 bases agree with TRBD1. The V and J ends lost 6 bases and 4 bases, in that order; junction bases with no gene match: 8. Germline V gene lookup returns CDR1 MNHEY and CDR2 SVGAGI. CDR3 length: 14 residues. CDR3 nucleotides: TGTGCCAGCAGCCGAGTAGGGGGCACCTATGGCTACACCTTC. Protein sequence: CASSRVGGTYGYTF.

This chain connects TRBV10-3 to TRBJ1-2; the match to TRBD1 covers 7 bases. The germline gives CDR1 ENHRY, CDR2 SYGVKD. This CDR3 is built from 14 residues. V lost 4 bases, J lost 3 bases, and 5 bases stayed unmatched. The DNA of the CDR3 is TGTGCCATCAGTGGAGGGGACAGCGACTATGGCTACACCTTC. Protein sequence: CAISGGDSDYGYTF.

The V call is TRBV14, the J call TRBJ1-1; D ambiguous. Germline V gene lookup returns CDR1 SGHDN and CDR2 FVKESK. The V gene lost 1 base and the J gene lost 3 bases, with 15 bases spanning the gap. The CDR3 sequence is 16 residues long. The CDR3 is CASSQVLPGLDTEAFF. The DNA for the CDR3 is TGTGCCAGCAGCCAAGTCCTTCCGGGTCTCGACACTGAAGCTTTCTTT. The full variable domain, in which reference TRBV14 and TRBJ1-1 provide the parts outside the CDR3, is EAGVTQFPSHSVIEKGQTVTLRCDPISGHDNLYWYRRVMGKEIKFLLHFVKESKQDESGMPNNRFLAERTGGTYSTLKVQPAELEDSGVYFCASSQVLPGLDTEAFFGQGTRLTVV.

J is TRBJ1-5 and V is TRBV7-9; D ambiguous. The germline V gene encodes CDR1 SEHNR and CDR2 FQNEAQ (reference sequence). This CDR3 region has 14 residues. Trimming shortened V by 5 bases and J by 6 bases, and 14 bases separated the two germline ends. CDR3 bases: TGTGCCAGCAGCCCTGGACGGGCTGGTCAGCCCCAGCATTTT. Its translation: CASSPGRAGQPQHF.

This sequence joins TRBV7-9 and TRBJ1-4; a weak D match, TRBD1 (6 bases). The CDR3 sequence is 15 residues long. Trimming left V 5 bases short and J 8 bases short, with 18 bases between. Germline CDR1 and CDR2: SEHNR and FQNEAQ (reference sequence). In DNA form, the CDR3 reads TGTGCCAGCAGCCTAGAGGGGGTACTTTCCGAAAAACTGTTTTTT. It is translated as CASSLEGVLSEKLFF.

This chain connects TRBV9 to TRBJ1-1; D may be TRBD1 (5 bases). The germline V gene has CDR1 SGDLS and CDR2 YYNGEE. V was cut by 0 bases and J by 4 bases, with 13 bases left in between. This CDR3 has 15 amino acids. This CDR3 is CASSVGGGGGTEAFF. The CDR3, as DNA: TGTGCCAGCAGCGTAGGAGGTGGGGGTGGCACTGAAGCTTTCTTT. Supplemented by reference TRBV9 and TRBJ1-1, the full variable domain reads DSGVTQTPKHLITATGQRVTLRCSPRSGDLSVYWYQQSLDQGLQFLIQYYNGEERAKGNILERFSAQQFPDLHSELNLSSLELGDSALYFCASSVGGGGGTEAFFGQGTRLTVV.

This clone was recorded a few times. At one of its ends the junction is not consistent with the germline gene, which may arise from a read error. The chain combines TRBV10-3 with TRBJ1-6; D is undetermined. CDR3 length: 15 amino acids. From germline, CDR1 is ENHRY and CDR2 SYGVKD. In DNA form, the CDR3 reads TGTGCCATCAGTGAGTCGGCGGAGACTAATTCGCCCCTCCACTTT. Protein: CAISESAETNSPLHF.

The rearrangement joins TRBV7-2 to TRBJ2-7; D gene uncertain. CDR1 and CDR2 (germline): SGHTA, FQGNSA. Deletions cut 2 bases from V and 0 bases from J, with 8 bases between. CDR3 length: 14 residues. DNA for the CDR3: TGTGCCAGCAGCTTATTTGGCAACTCCTACGAGCAGTACTTC. It yields the protein CASSLFGNSYEQYF.

The CDR3 spells CASSPTLGGEETQYF. The CDR3 bases are TGTGCCAGCTCACCCACCTTAGGAGGGGAAGAGACCCAGTACTTC. The chain employs TRBV18 and TRBJ2-5, with D tentatively TRBD2 (6 bases). The CDR3 is made up of 15 amino acids. CDR1 KGHSH and CDR2 LQKENI come from the germline V gene. V was clipped by 3 bases and J by 3 bases, with 14 bases between them. The full variable domain, rest sourced from reference TRBV18 and TRBJ2-5, is NAGVMQNPRHLVRRRGQEARLRCSPMKGHSHVYWYRQLPEEGLKFMVYLQKENIIDESGMPKERFSAEFPKEGPSILRIQQVVRGDSAAYFCASSPTLGGEETQYFGPGTRLLVL.

The chain couples TRBV14 to TRBJ1-3; D call uncertain. V was pared by 2 bases and J by 2 bases, with 7 bases between. This CDR3 has 14 residues. In germline, CDR1 is SGHDN, CDR2 FVKESK. The CDR3 is CASSQLRAGNTIYF. The CDR3 nucleotides read TGTGCCAGCAGCCAATTGAGAGCTGGAAACACCATATATTTT.

J is TRBJ2-7 and V is TRBV19; no reliable D call. The CDR3 runs to 14 residues. V was pared by 4 bases and J by 1 base, with 11 bases between. Per the germline V gene, CDR1 is LNHDA and CDR2 is SQIVND (reference sequence). CDR3 in DNA: TGTGCCAGTAGTACCCTAAGGAATTCCTACGAGCAGTACTTC. It codes for CASSTLRNSYEQYF.

Points on this clone: Other nucleotide sequences from this sample produce the same CDR3. This chain uses TRBV5-6 with TRBJ2-7; no clear D gene. V gave up 1 base and J gave up 2 bases, with 13 bases separating them. This CDR3 comprises 15 residues. Germline CDR1 reads SGHDT; CDR2 reads YYEEEE. The CDR3: CASSLTPQSPYEQYF. The CDR3 nucleotides read TGTGCCAGCAGCTTGACACCCCAAAGTCCCTACGAGCAGTACTTC.

The CDR3 sequence is CASRNQQGAGGYTF. The CDR3 nucleotides read TGTGCCAGCAGGAACCAACAGGGGGCTGGTGGCTACACCTTC. This chain uses TRBV6-1 with TRBJ1-2; TRBD1 matches 9 bases. Germline loops: CDR1 MNHNS, CDR2 SASEGT. V shed 6 bases, J shed 7 bases, and the junction held 9 bases outside the gene matches. The CDR3 covers 14 residues.

The chain couples TRBV7-8 to TRBJ2-6; 7 nucleotides agree with TRBD2. CDR3 length equals 16 residues. The V gene end was trimmed by 0 bases and the J gene end by 5 bases; junction bases not matched to a gene: 4. The germline V gene has CDR1 SGHVS and CDR2 FQNEAQ. The CDR3, as DNA: TGTGCCAGCAGCTTAGCGCTAGCGGTCTGGGCCAACGTCCTGACTTTC. Translated, it gives CASSLALAVWANVLTF.

The rearrangement links TRBV28 to TRBJ1-2; weak D call: TRBD1 (6 bases). Germline CDR1 is MDHEN and CDR2 is SYDVKM. Trimming pared 3 bases from V and 1 base from J, leaving 9 bases between. The CDR3 loop spans 14 amino acids. CDR3 nucleotide sequence: TGTGCCAGCAGTTTGGGGGGCAGTAACTATGGCTACACCTTC. Translation gives CASSLGGSNYGYTF.

This chain joins TRBV10-1 and TRBJ2-5; TRBD1 might be the D (6 bases). The J call may not be correct, given that the DNA end is closer to TRBJ2-7. In germline, CDR1 is WNHNN, CDR2 SYGVQD (reference sequence). This CDR3 spans 13 amino acids. CDR3 region: CASSEWTAYEQYF. CDR3 nucleotides: TGCGCCAGCAGTGAGTGGACAGCTTACGAGCAGTACTTC.

The chain is built from TRBV11-3 and TRBJ2-7; D is uncertain. V was pared by 4 bases and J by 4 bases, with 14 bases between. This CDR3 has 14 amino acids. Germline V gene sequence: CDR1 SGHNT, CDR2 YENEEA. CDR3 coding DNA: TGTGCCAGCAGCTCCAGGCAAGCGTCATACGAGCAGTACTTC. This translates into CASSSRQASYEQYF.

V usage is TRBV9 and J usage is TRBJ2-2, with D perhaps TRBD1 (6 bases). In germline, CDR1 is SGDLS, CDR2 YYNGEE. The CDR3 has 14 residues. Between the trimmed V and J ends, which lost 7 bases and 0 bases, there was a span of 10 bases. The CDR3 nucleotides read TGTGCCAGCCAGGACAGAACGAACACCGGGGAGCTGTTTTTT. Its protein is CASQDRTNTGELFF.

This sequence joins TRBV27 and TRBJ2-7; D possibly corresponds to TRBD1 (5 bases). Germline CDR1 reads MNHEY; CDR2 reads SMNVEV (reference sequence). The CDR3 is 19 residues long. V was shortened by 3 bases and J by 0 bases, with 24 bases between the two germline ends. The CDR3 region has the DNA TGTGCCAGCAGTTTTCGAGTTTCTACAGGCCCGAGGAGCTCCTACGAGCAGTACTTC. Amino acids: CASSFRVSTGPRSSYEQYF.

This chain joins TRBV6-1 and TRBJ1-5; no reliable D call. CDR1 MNHNS and CDR2 SASEGT come from the germline V gene. This CDR3 contains 13 residues. The V end lost 6 bases, the J end lost 6 bases, and 12 bases lay between the germline ends. This CDR3 is CASSYVLGQPQHF. DNA of the CDR3: TGTGCCAGCAGCTATGTATTGGGTCAGCCCCAGCATTTT.

The rearrangement joins TRBV27 to TRBJ1-1; D is unclear. The V gene lost 2 bases and the J gene lost 4 bases, with 8 bases spanning the gap. Looked up from germline, CDR1 is MNHEY and CDR2 is SMNVEV (reference sequence). The CDR3 spans 13 residues. The CDR3 DNA reads as TGTGCCAGCAGTTTAGATTGGTTCACTGAAGCTTTCTTT. This translates into CASSLDWFTEAFF.

The chain is built from TRBV30 and TRBJ1-6; D is possibly TRBD1 (6 bases). V was pared by 4 bases and J by 5 bases, with 9 bases between. Germline lookup yields CDR1 GTSNPN and CDR2 SVGIG (reference sequence). The CDR3 sequence is 13 residues long. The CDR3 nucleotides are TGTGCCTGGATCGGACAGCATAATTCACCCCTCCACTTT. Translation: CAWIGQHNSPLHF.

There are a few counts of this clone. The chain has TRBV27 and TRBJ2-1, with a possible D match to TRBD1 (5 bases). The ends were cut back, 5 bases at V and 4 bases at J, with 15 bases in the middle. The CDR3 extends over 15 amino acids. Germline V gene lookup returns CDR1 MNHEY and CDR2 SMNVEV (reference sequence). The CDR3 nucleotides are TGTGCCAGCAGTACGCAGGGTTTGGGGTACAATGAGCAGTTCTTC. Its translation: CASSTQGLGYNEQFF.

The chain uses TRBV15 and TRBJ2-2; D is perhaps TRBD2 (5 bases). CDR1 is LNHNV and CDR2 is YYDKDF in the germline V gene (reference sequence). The CDR3 runs 13 residues. Trimming took 0 bases from V and 8 from J, leaving 7 bases between them. This CDR3 reads CATSREREGELFF. In nucleotides, the CDR3 is TGTGCCACCAGCAGAGAGAGGGAAGGGGAGCTGTTTTTT.

This clone was seen just once. The V call is TRBV5-1, the J call TRBJ1-4; 7 bases agree with TRBD1. V shed 0 bases, J shed 8 bases, and the junction held 7 bases outside the gene matches. CDR3 length: 15 amino acids. Germline-derived CDR1 and CDR2 are SGHRS and YFSETQ. CDR3 DNA: TGCGCCAGCAGCTTGGGACAGGGAACGGGAGAAAAACTGTTTTTT. Protein: CASSLGQGTGEKLFF.

The chain employs TRBV19 and TRBJ2-7, with D hard to call. The CDR3 is 13 residues long. Looked up from germline, CDR1 is LNHDA and CDR2 is SQIVND (reference sequence). The ends were cut back, 3 bases at V and 2 bases at J, with 8 bases in the middle. DNA for the CDR3: TGTGCCAGTAGTATGCAGGTCGCCTACGAGCAGTACTTC. Translating it yields CASSMQVAYEQYF.

The V and J genes are TRBV23-1 and TRBJ1-1, with 9 positions matching TRBD1. TRBV23-1 is recorded as an ORF, its role being uncertain. This CDR3 region has 13 residues. Unmatched junction bases numbered 10, after V lost 6 bases and J lost 11 bases. This CDR3 reads CASRDRDREAAFF. Here the CDR3 DNA reads TGCGCCAGCAGGGACCGGGACAGGGAGGCGGCTTTCTTT.

This chain connects TRBV5-1 to TRBJ2-2; perhaps TRBD1 as D (5 bases). Germline V gene lookup returns CDR1 SGHRS and CDR2 YFSETQ. The V end lost 1 base, the J end lost 0 bases, and 7 bases lay between the germline ends. CDR3 length equals 15 residues. In DNA form, the CDR3 reads TGCGCCAGCAGCTTGCCGACAGCGAACACCGGGGAGCTGTTTTTT. This gives the protein CASSLPTANTGELFF.

This clone occurred once. The chain joins TRBV7-6 to TRBJ2-7, with 12 bases fitting TRBD1. The germline CDR1 and CDR2 sequences are SGHVS and FNYEAQ. The CDR3 runs to 16 residues. V shed 3 bases and J 3 bases; nucleotides not matched to a gene: 6. The chain's CDR3 is CASSFRGQGAFYEQYF. The DNA of the CDR3 is TGTGCCAGCAGCTTCAGGGGACAGGGGGCCTTCTACGAGCAGTACTTC.

This chain uses TRBV7-2 with TRBJ2-2, with D possibly matching TRBD1 (6 bases). This CDR3 is built from 15 residues. Looked up from germline, CDR1 is SGHTA and CDR2 is FQGNSA. Trimming pared 4 bases from V and 0 bases from J, leaving 9 bases between. The CDR3 loop reads CASSWGQTNTGELFF. Written as DNA, the CDR3 is TGTGCCAGCAGCTGGGGACAAACGAACACCGGGGAGCTGTTTTTT.

The chain recombines TRBV7-9 with TRBJ1-4; 7 bases are shared with TRBD1. The trim removed 5 bases at V and 7 bases at J, leaving 10 bases unmatched. Germline lookup yields CDR1 SEHNR and CDR2 FQNEAQ (reference sequence). The length of the CDR3 is 15 residues. CDR3 loop: CASSVSKGAGEKLFF. In nucleotides, the CDR3 is TGTGCCAGCAGCGTATCGAAGGGGGCCGGTGAAAAACTGTTTTTT. Together with reference TRBV7-9 and TRBJ1-4, the CDR3 gives the full variable domain: DTGVSQNPRHKITKRGQNVTFRCDPISEHNRLYWYRQTLGQGPEFLTYFQNEAQLEKSRLLSDRFSAERPKGSFSTLEIQRTEQGDSAMYLCASSVSKGAGEKLFFGSGTQLSVL.

The genes are TRBV5-4 and TRBJ1-2; D remains unclear. Trimming shortened V by 4 bases and J by 2 bases, and 9 bases separated the two germline ends. Germline values: CDR1 SGHNT, CDR2 YYREEE (reference sequence). This CDR3 has 13 residues. The CDR3 spells CASSTTTNYGYTF. DNA of the CDR3: TGTGCCAGCAGCACGACAACGAACTATGGCTACACCTTC.